This TCR beta chain stems from a study of blood T cell repertoires in COVID-19. Background on the study: The United States, Italy and Spain supplied acute and convalescent COVID-19 samples. From T cells, B-cell-depleted T cells, or PBMCs came the material, which was cDNA or gDNA.

Libraries were prepared by immunoSEQ multiplex PCR; TCRdb keeps only in-frame clonotypes and omits some of them. The sample consists of roughly 300,000 clones, 65% to 90% of them appearing once. This CDR3 region has 15 residues. From germline, CDR1 is MDHEN and CDR2 SYDVKM. J was trimmed by 2 bases and V by 7 bases; bases with no gene match: 11. This clone appeared a few times. This rearrangement joins TRBV28 to TRBJ2-7; TRBD1 agrees at 7 bases. This TCR derives from a human donor in a cohort sampled during active COVID-19. Sequencing was done on a sample of peripheral blood. The CDR3 nucleotides are TGTGCCAGCAACTCCGGGGCAGGGGGAACCTACGAGCAGTACTTC. It is translated as CASNSGAGGTYEQYF.